This entry concerns a single T cell receptor beta chain. Its antigen is undetermined. Using immunoSEQ multiplex PCR, the repertoire was profiled, and TCRdb retains in-frame clones only, with some absent. The sample shows approximately 31,000 clones, roughly 75% of them seen only once. Time point here: week 35, safety follow-up. It was 300 ug of mutant IDH1 20-mer peptide that made up each vaccine dose, given with topical imiquimod. With V trimmed by 10 bases and J by 0 bases, 5 bases remained unmatched. The germline V gene encodes CDR1 ENHRY and CDR2 SYGVKD. There are 13 residues in the CDR3. This sample stems from a study of a mutant IDH1 vaccine in newly diagnosed glioma.

This specimen was PBMCs, taken from a glioma patient whose treatment included an IDH1 peptide vaccine. This receptor was taken from a man aged 35 to 55 with glioma. Some clones in this sample may be carry-over from other donors' samples. This chain uses TRBV10-3 with TRBJ2-7; the match to TRBD1 covers 8 bases. CDR3 region: CASRDRLSYEQYF. CDR3 in DNA: TGTGCCAGCCGGGACAGGCTCTCCTACGAGCAGTACTTC.